This section outlines one T cell receptor (beta chain) sequence together with its context. Its antigen is not known. 13 Jbeta primers and 60 Vbeta primers were used for the PCR. Data came from immunoSEQ multiplex PCR; TCRdb stores just in-frame clones and leaves some out. The sample holds around 130,000 clones, roughly 84% seen once. These data are taken from a study of cytomegalovirus exposure and HLA in healthy donors. General study results and limits: Compared with the roughly 730-donor mean, an Asian-associated ancestry cluster reportedly had fewer N-insertions, according to a later analysis. Investigators reported 150 to 200 TCR beta chains as tied to cytomegalovirus.

The sequence was collected from a boy between 10 and 17 years old in good health and CMV-seronegative. The sequencing sample was made of PBMCs.

The CDR3 loop is CATSSPPGGPGNTIYF. CDR3 sequence (DNA): TGTGCCACCAGCAGTCCCCCCGGAGGGCCTGGAAACACCATATATTTT. The rearrangement joins TRBV15 to TRBJ1-3; D is undetermined. The CDR3 runs to 16 residues. Germline V lookup: CDR1 LNHNV, CDR2 YYDKDF (reference sequence). V was pared by 3 bases and J by 2 bases, with 14 bases between.